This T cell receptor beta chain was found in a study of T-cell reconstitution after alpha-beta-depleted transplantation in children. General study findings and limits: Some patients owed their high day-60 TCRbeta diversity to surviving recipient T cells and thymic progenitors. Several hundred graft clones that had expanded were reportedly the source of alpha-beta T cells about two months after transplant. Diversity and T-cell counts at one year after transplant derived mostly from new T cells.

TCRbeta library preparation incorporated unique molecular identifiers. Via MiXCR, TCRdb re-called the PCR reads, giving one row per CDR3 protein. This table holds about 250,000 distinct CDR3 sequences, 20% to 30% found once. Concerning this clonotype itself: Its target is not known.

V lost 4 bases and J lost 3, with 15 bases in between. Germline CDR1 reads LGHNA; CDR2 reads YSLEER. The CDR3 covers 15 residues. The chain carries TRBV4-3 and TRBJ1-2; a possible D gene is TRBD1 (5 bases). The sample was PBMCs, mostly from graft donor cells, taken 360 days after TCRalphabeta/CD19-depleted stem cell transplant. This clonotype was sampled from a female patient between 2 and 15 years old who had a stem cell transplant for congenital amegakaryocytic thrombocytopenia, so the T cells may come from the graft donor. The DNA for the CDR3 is TGCGCCAGCAGCCGGCTTAGGGGACGTGACTATGGCTACACCTTC. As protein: CASSRLRGRDYGYTF.